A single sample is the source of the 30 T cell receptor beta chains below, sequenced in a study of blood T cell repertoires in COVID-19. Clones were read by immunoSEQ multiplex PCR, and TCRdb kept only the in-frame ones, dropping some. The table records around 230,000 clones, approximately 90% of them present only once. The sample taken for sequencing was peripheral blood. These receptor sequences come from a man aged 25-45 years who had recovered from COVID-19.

In DNA, the CDR3 is TGTGCCAGCAGCGCCCGACTAGCGGCTGACACCCAGTACTTC. As protein: CASSARLAADTQYF. The chain has TRBV5-4 and TRBJ2-5, with 9 bases lining up with TRBD2. Trimming removed 4 bases from V and 8 bases from J; junction bases left unmatched: 9. This CDR3 comprises 14 residues. Germline lookup yields CDR1 SGHNT and CDR2 YYREEE (reference sequence).

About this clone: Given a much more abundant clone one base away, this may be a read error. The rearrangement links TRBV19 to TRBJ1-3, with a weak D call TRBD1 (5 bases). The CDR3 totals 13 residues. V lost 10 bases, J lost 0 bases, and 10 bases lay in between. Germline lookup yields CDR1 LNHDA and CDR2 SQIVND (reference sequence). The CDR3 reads CAIRESSGNTIYF. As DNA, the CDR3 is TGTGCCATCAGGGAAAGCTCTGGAAACACCATATATTTT.

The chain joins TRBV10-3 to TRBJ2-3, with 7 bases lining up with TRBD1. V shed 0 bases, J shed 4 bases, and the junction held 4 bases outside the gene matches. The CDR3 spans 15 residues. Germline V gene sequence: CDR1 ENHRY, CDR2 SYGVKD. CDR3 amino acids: CAISESGQGADTQYF. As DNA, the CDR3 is TGTGCCATCAGTGAGTCGGGGCAGGGGGCAGATACGCAGTATTTT.

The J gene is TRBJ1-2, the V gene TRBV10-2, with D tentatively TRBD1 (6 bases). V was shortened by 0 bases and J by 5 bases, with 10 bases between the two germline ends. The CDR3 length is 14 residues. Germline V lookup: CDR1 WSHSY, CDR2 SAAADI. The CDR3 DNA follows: TGCGCCAGCAGTGAGTCGAGGGACATTTATGGCTACACCTTC. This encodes CASSESRDIYGYTF.

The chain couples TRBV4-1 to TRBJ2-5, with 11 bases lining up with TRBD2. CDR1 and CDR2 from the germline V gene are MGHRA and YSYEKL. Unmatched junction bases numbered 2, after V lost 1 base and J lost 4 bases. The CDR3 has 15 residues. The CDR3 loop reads CASSQGLAGGETQYF. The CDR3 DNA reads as TGCGCCAGCAGCCAAGGGCTAGCGGGGGGAGAGACCCAGTACTTC.

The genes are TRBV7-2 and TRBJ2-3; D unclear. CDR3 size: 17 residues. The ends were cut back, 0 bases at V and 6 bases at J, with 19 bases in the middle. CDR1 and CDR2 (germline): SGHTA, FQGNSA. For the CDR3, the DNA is TGTGCCAGCAGCTTAGCGGCCCCTCGCCCCAGGATGGATACGCAGTATTTT. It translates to CASSLAAPRPRMDTQYF.

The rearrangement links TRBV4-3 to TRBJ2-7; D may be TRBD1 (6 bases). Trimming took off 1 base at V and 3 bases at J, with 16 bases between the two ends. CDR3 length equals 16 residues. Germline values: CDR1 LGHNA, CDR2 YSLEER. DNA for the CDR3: TGCGCCAGCAGCCAAGGGGTGGACAGATCCTTCTACGAGCAGTACTTC. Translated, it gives CASSQGVDRSFYEQYF.

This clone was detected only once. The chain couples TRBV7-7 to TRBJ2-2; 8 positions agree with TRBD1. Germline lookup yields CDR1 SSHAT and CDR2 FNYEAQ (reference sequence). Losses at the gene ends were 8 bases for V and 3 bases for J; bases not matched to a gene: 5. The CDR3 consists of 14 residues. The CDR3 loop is CASGTGGYTGELFF. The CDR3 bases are TGTGCCAGCGGCACAGGGGGTTACACCGGGGAGCTGTTTTTT.

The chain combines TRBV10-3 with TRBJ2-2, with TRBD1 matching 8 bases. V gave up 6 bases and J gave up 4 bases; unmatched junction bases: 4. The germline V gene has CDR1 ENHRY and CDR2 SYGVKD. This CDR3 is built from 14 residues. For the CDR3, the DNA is TGTGCCATCAGACAGGGGGAAGGCACCGGGGAGCTGTTTTTT. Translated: CAIRQGEGTGELFF.

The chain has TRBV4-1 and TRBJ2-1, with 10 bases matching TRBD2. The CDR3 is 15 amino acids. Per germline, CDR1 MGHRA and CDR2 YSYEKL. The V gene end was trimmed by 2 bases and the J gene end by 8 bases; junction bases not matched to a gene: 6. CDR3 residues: CASSQSSGGIDEQFF. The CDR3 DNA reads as TGCGCCAGCAGCCAATCTAGCGGGGGTATAGATGAGCAGTTCTTC.

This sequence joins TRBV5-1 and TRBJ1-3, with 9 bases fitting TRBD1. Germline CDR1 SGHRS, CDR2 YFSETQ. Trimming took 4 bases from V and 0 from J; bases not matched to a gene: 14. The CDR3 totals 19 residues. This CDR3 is CASSEEGTGTSFSGNTIYF. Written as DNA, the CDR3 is TGCGCCAGCAGCGAGGAAGGGACAGGGACCTCCTTCTCTGGAAACACCATATATTTT.

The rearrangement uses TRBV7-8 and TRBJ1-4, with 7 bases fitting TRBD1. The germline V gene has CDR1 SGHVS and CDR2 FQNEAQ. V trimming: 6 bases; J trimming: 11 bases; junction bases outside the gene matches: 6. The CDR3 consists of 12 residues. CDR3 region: CASSLLGQKLFF. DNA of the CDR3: TGTGCCAGCAGTCTATTGGGACAGAAACTGTTTTTT.

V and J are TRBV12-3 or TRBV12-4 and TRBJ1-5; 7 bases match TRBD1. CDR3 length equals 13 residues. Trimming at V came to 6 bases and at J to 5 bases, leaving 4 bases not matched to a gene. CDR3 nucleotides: TGTGCCAGCAGGTACAGGGGAGATCAGCCCCAGCATTTT. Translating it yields CASRYRGDQPQHF.

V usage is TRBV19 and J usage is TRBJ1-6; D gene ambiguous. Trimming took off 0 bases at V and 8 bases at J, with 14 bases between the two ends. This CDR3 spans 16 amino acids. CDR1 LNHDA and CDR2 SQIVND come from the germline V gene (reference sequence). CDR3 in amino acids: CASSIDSRGHYSPLHF. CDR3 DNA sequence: TGTGCCAGTAGTATAGATAGCCGGGGTCACTATTCACCCCTCCACTTT.

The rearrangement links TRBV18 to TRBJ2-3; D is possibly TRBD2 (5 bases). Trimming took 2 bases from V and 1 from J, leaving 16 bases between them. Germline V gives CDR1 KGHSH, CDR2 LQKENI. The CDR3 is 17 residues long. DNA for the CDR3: TGTGCCAGCTCACCAGAAATGGTAGCCGGGGGCACAGATACGCAGTATTTT. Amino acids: CASSPEMVAGGTDTQYF.

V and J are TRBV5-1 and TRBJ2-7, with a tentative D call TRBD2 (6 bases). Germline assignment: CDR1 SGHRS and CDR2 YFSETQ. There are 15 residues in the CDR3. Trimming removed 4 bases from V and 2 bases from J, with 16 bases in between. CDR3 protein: CASSPGTLPTYEQYF. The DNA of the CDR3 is TGCGCCAGCAGCCCCGGGACTCTCCCCACCTACGAGCAGTACTTC.

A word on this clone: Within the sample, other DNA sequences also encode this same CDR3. In DNA form, the CDR3 reads TGTGCCAGCAGCTTAGTACAGGGCGGAGAGACCCAGTACTTC. It codes for CASSLVQGGETQYF. This sequence joins TRBV11-2 and TRBJ2-5; possibly TRBD1 for D (6 bases). Trimming stripped 1 base from V and 4 bases from J, with 10 bases between. CDR1 and CDR2 from the germline V gene are SGHAT and FQNNGV. The CDR3 length is 14 residues.

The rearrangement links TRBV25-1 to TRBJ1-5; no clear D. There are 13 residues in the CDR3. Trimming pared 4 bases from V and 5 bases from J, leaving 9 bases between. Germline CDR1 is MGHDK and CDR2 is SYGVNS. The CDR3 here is CASSVGEHQPQHF. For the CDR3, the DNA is TGTGCCAGCAGTGTCGGGGAGCATCAGCCCCAGCATTTT.

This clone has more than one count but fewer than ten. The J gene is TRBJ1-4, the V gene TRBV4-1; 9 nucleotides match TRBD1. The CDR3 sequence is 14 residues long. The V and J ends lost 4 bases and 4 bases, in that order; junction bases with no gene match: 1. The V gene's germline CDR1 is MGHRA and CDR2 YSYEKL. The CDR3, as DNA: TGCGCCAGCAGCCGGGACAGGGATAATGAAAAACTGTTTTTT. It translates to CASSRDRDNEKLFF.

The CDR3 nucleotides read TGTGCCAGCAGTTTATACCTAGCGGGGAAAAAGACCCAGTACTTC. Translation: CASSLYLAGKKTQYF. The genes are TRBV27 and TRBJ2-5, with TRBD2 matching 9 bases. CDR3 length equals 15 residues. Germline V gene data show CDR1 as MNHEY and CDR2 as SMNVEV (reference sequence). The junction had 6 bases not matched to a gene; V was cut back by 1 base and J by 6 bases.

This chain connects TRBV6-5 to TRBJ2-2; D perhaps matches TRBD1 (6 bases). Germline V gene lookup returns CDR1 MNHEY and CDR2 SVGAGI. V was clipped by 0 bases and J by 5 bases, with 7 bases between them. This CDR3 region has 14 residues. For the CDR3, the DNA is TGTGCCAGCAGTTACTCGAGGGGGACCGGGGAGCTGTTTTTT. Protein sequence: CASSYSRGTGELFF.

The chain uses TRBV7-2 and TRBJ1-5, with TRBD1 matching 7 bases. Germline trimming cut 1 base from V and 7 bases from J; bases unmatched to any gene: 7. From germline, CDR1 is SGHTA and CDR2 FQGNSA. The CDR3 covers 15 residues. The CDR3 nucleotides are TGTGCCAGCAGCTTAGATAGGGGGCCTCGACAGCCCCAGCATTTT. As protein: CASSLDRGPRQPQHF.

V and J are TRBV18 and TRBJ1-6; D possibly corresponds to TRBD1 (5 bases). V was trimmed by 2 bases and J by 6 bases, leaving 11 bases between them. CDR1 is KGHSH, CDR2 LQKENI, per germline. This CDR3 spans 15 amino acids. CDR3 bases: TGTGCCAGCTCACCATTGACAGCCCGTAATTCACCCCTCCACTTT. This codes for CASSPLTARNSPLHF.

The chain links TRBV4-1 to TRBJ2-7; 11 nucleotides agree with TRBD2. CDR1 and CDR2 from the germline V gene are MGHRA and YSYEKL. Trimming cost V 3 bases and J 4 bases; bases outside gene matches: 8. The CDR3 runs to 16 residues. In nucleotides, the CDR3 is TGCGCCAGCAGCCACCCTGCTAGCGGGGGGTCTTACGAGCAGTACTTC. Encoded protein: CASSHPASGGSYEQYF.

CDR3 amino acids: CASSLAGRGTQYF. CDR3 sequence (DNA): TGTGCCAGCAGTTTAGCGGGGCGAGGTACGCAGTATTTT. The chain couples TRBV6-5 to TRBJ2-3; 8 bases align to TRBD2. CDR1 is MNHEY, CDR2 SVGAGI, per germline. Unmatched junction bases numbered 5, after V lost 4 bases and J lost 8 bases. The CDR3 loop spans 13 amino acids.

The CDR3 DNA reads as TGCAGCGCCAGCCCCGGGACAGGAGGATACGAGCAGTACTTC. Encoded protein: CSASPGTGGYEQYF. This chain uses TRBV29-1 with TRBJ2-7; 8 bases align to TRBD1. This CDR3 has 14 residues. The ends lost 7 bases at V and 4 bases at J; junction bases unmatched: 12. Germline lookup yields CDR1 SQVTM and CDR2 ANQGSEA.

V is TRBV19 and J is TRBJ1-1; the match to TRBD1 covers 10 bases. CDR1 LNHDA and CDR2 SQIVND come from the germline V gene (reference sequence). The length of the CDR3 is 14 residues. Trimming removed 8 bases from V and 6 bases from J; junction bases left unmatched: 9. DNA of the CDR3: TGTGCCAGTTTTCCGGGACAGGGGTATGCTGAAGCTTTCTTT. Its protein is CASFPGQGYAEAFF.

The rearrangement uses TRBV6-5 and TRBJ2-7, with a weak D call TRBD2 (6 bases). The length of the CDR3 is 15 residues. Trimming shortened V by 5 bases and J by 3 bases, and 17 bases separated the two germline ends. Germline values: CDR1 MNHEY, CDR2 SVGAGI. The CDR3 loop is CASSRETRYGYEQYF. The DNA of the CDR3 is TGTGCCAGCAGTCGAGAGACTAGATACGGCTACGAGCAGTACTTC.

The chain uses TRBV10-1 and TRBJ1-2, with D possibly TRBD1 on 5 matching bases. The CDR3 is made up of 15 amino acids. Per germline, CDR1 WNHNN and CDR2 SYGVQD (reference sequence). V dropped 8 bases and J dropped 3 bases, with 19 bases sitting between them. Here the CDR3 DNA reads TGCGCCAGCGGGCTCCCCGCGCCAGGGTACTATGGCTACACCTTC. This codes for CASGLPAPGYYGYTF.

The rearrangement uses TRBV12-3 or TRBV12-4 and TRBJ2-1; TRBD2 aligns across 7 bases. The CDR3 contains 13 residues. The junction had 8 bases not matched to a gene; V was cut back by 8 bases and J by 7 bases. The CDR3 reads CASCGGWENEQFF. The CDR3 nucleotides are TGTGCCAGCTGCGGGGGTTGGGAAAATGAGCAGTTCTTC.